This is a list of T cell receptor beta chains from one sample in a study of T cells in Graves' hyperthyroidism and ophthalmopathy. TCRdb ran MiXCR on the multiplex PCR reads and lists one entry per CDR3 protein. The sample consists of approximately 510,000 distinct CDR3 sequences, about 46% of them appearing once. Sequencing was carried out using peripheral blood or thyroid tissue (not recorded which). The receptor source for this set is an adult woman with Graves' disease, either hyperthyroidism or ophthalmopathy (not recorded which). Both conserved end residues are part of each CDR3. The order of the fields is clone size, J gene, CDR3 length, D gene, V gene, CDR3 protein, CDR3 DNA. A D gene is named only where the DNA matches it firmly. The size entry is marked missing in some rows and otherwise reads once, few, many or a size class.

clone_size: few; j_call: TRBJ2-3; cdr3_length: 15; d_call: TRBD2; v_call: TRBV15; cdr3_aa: CATSREGLGPDTQYF; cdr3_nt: TGTGCCACCAGCAGAGAGGGACTAGGACCCGATACGCAGTATTTT
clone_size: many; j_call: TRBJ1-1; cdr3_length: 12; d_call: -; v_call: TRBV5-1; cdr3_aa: CASSLRGTKAFF; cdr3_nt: TGCGCCAGCAGCTTGAGGGGGACTAAAGCTTTCTTT
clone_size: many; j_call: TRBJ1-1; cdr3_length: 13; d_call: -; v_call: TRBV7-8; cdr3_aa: CASSFDGRTEAFF; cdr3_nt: TGTGCCAGCAGCTTTGACGGGAGGACTGAAGCTTTCTTT
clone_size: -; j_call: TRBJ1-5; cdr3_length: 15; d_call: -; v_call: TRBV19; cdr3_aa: CASSPRDLYISSQHF; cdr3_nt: TGTGCCAGTAGTCCGCGGGACTTATACATCAGTTCCCAGCATTTT
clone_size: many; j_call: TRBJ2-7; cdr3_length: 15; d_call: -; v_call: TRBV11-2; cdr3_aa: CASSLDLLGIYEQYF; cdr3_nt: TGTGCCAGCAGCTTAGATCTGCTGGGGATCTACGAGCAGTACTTC
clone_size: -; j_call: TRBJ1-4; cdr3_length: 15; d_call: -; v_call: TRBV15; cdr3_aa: CATSRGGARGEKLFF; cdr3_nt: TGTGCCACCAGCAGAGGGGGGGCTCGAGGTGAAAAACTGTTTTTT
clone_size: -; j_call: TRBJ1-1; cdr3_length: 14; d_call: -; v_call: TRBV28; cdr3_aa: CASWGGALNTEAFF; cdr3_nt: TGTGCCAGCTGGGGGGGGGCGCTTAACACTGAAGCTTTCTTT
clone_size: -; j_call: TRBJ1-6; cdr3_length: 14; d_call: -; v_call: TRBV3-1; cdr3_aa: CASSHLNSNSPLHF; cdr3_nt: TGTGCCAGCAGCCATTTAAATTCTAATTCACCCCTCCACTTT
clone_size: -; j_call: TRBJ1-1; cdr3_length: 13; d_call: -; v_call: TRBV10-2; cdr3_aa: CASSESSRGEAFF; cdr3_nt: TGCGCCAGCAGTGAGTCGTCGAGGGGCGAAGCTTTCTTT
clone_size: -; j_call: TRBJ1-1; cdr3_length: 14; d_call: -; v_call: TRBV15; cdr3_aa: CATSSQGENTEAFF; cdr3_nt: TGTGCCACCAGCAGCCAGGGAGAGAACACTGAAGCTTTCTTT
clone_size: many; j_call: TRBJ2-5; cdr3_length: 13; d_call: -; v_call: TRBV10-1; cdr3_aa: CASSEQVEETQYF; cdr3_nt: TGCGCCAGCAGCGAACAGGTGGAAGAGACCCAGTACTTC
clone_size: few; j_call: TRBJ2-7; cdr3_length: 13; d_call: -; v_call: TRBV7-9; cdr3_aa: CASSFTDADEQYF; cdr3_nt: TGTGCCAGCAGCTTTACAGACGCGGACGAGCAGTACTTC
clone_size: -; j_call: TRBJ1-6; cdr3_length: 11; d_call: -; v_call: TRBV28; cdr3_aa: CASLGNRFLHF; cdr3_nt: TGTGCCAGCCTTGGCAATCGATTTCTCCACTTT
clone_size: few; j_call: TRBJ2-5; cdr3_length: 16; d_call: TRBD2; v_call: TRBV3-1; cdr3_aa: CASSQGGGAYGETQYF; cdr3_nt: TGTGCCAGCAGCCAAGGGGGGGGAGCCTACGGGGAGACCCAGTACTTC
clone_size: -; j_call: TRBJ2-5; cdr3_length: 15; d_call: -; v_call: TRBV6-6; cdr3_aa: CASSYSLRFQETQYF; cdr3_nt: TGTGCCAGCAGTTACTCTCTAAGGTTCCAAGAGACCCAGTACTTC
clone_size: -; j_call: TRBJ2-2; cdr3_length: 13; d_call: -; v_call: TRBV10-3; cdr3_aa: CAITAHVAGELFF; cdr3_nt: TGTGCCATCACCGCCCATGTAGCCGGGGAGCTGTTTTTT
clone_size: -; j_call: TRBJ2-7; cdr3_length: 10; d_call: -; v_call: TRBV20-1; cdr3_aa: CSATPSEQYF; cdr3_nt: TGCAGTGCGACCCCCTCCGAGCAGTACTTC
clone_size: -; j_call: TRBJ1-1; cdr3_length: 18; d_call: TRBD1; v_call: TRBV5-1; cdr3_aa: CASSTGQGASGGTTEAFF; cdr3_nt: TGCGCCAGCAGCACCGGACAGGGGGCCTCTGGGGGGACCACTGAAGCTTTCTTT
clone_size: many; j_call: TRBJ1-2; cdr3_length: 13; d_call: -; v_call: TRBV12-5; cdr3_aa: CASGLVGGYGYTF; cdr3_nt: TGTGCTAGTGGTTTGGTCGGGGGATATGGCTACACCTTC
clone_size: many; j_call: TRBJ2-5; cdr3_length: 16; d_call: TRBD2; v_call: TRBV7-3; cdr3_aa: CASSAGLAGDEETQYF; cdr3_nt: TGTGCCAGCAGCGCAGGACTAGCGGGAGATGAGGAGACCCAGTACTTC
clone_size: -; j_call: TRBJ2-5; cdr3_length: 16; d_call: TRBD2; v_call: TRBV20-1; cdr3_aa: CSASLAGGPYQETQYF; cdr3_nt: TGCAGTGCTAGTCTAGCGGGGGGCCCGTACCAAGAGACCCAGTACTTC
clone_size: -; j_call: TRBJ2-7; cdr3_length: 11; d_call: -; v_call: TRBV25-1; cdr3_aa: CASSGGSEQYF; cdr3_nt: TGTGCCAGCAGTGGAGGTTCCGAGCAGTACTTC
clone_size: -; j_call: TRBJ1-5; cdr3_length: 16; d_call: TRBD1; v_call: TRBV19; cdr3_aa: CASSRDFDLGQVSQHF; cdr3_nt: TGTGCCAGTAGTCGTGATTTTGATCTGGGACAGGTCTCCCAGCATTTT
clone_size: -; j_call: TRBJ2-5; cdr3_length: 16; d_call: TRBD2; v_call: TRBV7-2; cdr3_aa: CASSLPRGAGEETQYF; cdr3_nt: TGTGCCAGCAGCTTGCCACGGGGAGCGGGAGAGGAGACCCAGTACTTC
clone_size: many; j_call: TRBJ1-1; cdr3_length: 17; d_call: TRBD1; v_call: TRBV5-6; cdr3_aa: CASSSDYRGTLNTEAFF; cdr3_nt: TGTGCCAGCAGCTCGGACTACAGGGGGACCCTGAACACTGAAGCTTTCTTT
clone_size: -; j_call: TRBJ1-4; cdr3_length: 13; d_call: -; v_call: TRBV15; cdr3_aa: CATSGQLNEKLFF; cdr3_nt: TGTGCCACCAGCGGACAGCTTAATGAAAAACTGTTTTTT
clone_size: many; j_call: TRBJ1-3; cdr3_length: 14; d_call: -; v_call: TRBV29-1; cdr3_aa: CSVEDRGQRNTIYF; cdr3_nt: TGCAGCGTTGAAGACAGGGGCCAACGAAACACCATATATTTT
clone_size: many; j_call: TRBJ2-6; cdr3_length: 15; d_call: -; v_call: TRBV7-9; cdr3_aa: CASSWEALGANVLTF; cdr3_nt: TGTGCCAGCAGCTGGGAGGCTCTTGGGGCCAACGTCCTGACTTTC
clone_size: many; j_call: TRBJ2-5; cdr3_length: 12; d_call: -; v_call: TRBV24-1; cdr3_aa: CATSGSGGTQYF; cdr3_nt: TGTGCCACCAGTGGGTCTGGAGGGACCCAGTACTTC
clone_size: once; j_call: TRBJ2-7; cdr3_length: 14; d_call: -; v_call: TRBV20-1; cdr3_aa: CSARVGLPAREQYF; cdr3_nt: TGCAGTGCTAGAGTAGGCCTGCCGGCTCGGGAGCAGTACTTC
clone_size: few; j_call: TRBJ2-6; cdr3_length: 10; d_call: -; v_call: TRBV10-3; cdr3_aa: CASSRTVRTF; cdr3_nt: TGTGCCAGCAGCCGTACCGTCAGGACTTTC
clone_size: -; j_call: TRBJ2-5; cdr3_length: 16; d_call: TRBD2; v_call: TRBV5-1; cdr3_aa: CASRRRSSGREETQYF; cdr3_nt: TGCGCCAGCAGGAGACGGTCGAGCGGGAGAGAAGAGACCCAGTACTTC
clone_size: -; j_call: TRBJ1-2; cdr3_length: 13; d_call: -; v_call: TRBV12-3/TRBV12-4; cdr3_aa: CASSGDGEYGYTF; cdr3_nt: TGTGCCAGCAGTGGGGACGGAGAATATGGCTACACCTTC
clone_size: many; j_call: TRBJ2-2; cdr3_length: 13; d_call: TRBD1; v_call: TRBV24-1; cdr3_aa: CASRDSNTGELFF; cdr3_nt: TGTGCCTCTCGGGACAGTAACACCGGGGAGCTGTTTTTT
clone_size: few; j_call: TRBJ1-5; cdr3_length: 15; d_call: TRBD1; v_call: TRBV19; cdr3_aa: CASRQGANSNQPQHF; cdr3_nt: TGTGCCAGTAGGCAGGGGGCCAATAGCAATCAGCCCCAGCATTTT
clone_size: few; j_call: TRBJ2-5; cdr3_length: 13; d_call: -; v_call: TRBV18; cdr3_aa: CASSPPLGETQYF; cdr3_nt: TGTGCCAGCTCACCACCCTTGGGTGAGACCCAGTACTTC
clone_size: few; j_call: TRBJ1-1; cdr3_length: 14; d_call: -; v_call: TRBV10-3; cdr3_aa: CAISSDRLNTEAFF; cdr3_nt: TGTGCCATCAGTTCTGACAGGCTGAACACTGAAGCTTTCTTT
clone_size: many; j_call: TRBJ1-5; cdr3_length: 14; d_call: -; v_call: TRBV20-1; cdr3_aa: CSASYRVSNQPQHF; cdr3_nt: TGCAGTGCTAGTTACAGAGTTAGCAATCAGCCCCAGCATTTT
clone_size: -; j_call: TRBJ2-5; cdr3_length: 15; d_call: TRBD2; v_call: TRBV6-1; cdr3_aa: CASSPSGRGRETQYF; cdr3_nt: TGTGCCAGCAGCCCTTCCGGGAGGGGCCGGGAGACCCAGTACTTC
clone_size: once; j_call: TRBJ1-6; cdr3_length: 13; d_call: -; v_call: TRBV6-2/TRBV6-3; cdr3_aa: CASSQRQSSPLHF; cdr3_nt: TGTGCCAGCAGTCAAAGACAGTCTTCACCCCTCCACTTT
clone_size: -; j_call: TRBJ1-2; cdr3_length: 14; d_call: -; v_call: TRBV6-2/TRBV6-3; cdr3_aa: CASSEAAWEYGYTF; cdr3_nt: TGTGCCAGCAGTGAAGCGGCCTGGGAATATGGCTACACCTTC
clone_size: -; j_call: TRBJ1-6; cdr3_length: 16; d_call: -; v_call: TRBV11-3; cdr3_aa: CASSLVSGGWNSPLHF; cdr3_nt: TGTGCCAGCAGCTTAGTATCTGGGGGCTGGAATTCACCCCTCCACTTT